This record covers a single TCR beta chain. Its specificity is not known. The data originate from a study of T cell responses to AZD1222 COVID-19 vaccine. TCRdb's table, derived via immunoSEQ multiplex PCR, lists solely in-frame clones and lacks some. The table has around 120,000 clones, 88% seen once. Study conclusions and caveats: Spike was spanned by vaccine-associated CD4 TCRs, with dominance at 160-218 and 743-854. Repertoire collection took place solely once the T cell response had peaked.

The CDR3 totals 14 residues. J was trimmed by 3 bases and V by 8 bases; bases with no gene match: 5. Germline CDR1 and CDR2: LGHDT and YNNKEL (reference sequence). The clonotype was recovered from an adult in good health. This chain links TRBV3-1 (or the pseudogene TRBV3-2) with TRBJ2-3, with 10 nucleotides matching TRBD1. Sequenced material: peripheral blood, taken on day 0 of MenACWY control vaccination. The CDR3 loop reads CASAWTGGTDTQYF. The CDR3 nucleotides are TGTGCCAGCGCTTGGACAGGGGGGACAGATACGCAGTATTTT.